Listed below are T cell receptor beta chains from one sample, sequenced in a study of T cells after yellow fever vaccination. TCRdb processed the 5' RACE reads anew with MiXCR; each CDR3 protein has one entry. This sample carries 70,000 to 80,000 distinct CDR3 sequences, about 7.7% of them seen once, and the ten largest clones take roughly 29%. The sequencing here drew on CD8+ T cells sorted from PBMCs, taken 10 to 11 days after the first yellow fever vaccination. The receptor source for this set is a man aged 18 to 30 who received the YFV17D yellow fever vaccine. CDR3s include the opening cysteine and the closing phenylalanine or tryptophan. The D gene is left open where the match is weak. Clone size appears in some rows only: once, few, many, or a class for an expanded clone.

CDR3 protein: CASSPEKAEAFF; CDR3 DNA: TGTGCCAGCAGTCCGGAGAAGGCTGAAGCTTTCTTT; V gene: TRBV12-3/TRBV12-4; J gene: TRBJ1-1; clone size: many; D gene: NA
CDR3 protein: CASSLLADRTDTQYF; CDR3 DNA: TGTGCCAGCAGTTTACTAGCGGACCGCACAGATACGCAGTATTTT; V gene: TRBV7-2; J gene: TRBJ2-3; clone size: few; D gene: TRBD2
CDR3 protein: CASSDGEYGYTF; CDR3 DNA: TGTGCCAGCAGTGACGGGGAGTATGGCTACACCTTC; V gene: TRBV6-1; J gene: TRBJ1-2; clone size: many; D gene: NA
CDR3 protein: CASSLVVTGELFF; CDR3 DNA: TGTGCCAGCAGCTTAGTCGTCACCGGGGAGCTGTTTTTT; V gene: TRBV11-2; J gene: TRBJ2-2; clone size: few; D gene: NA
CDR3 protein: CASSQELRPETQYF; CDR3 DNA: TGCGCCAGCAGCCAAGAGCTCCGACCCGAGACCCAGTACTTC; V gene: TRBV4-1; J gene: TRBJ2-5; clone size: few; D gene: NA
CDR3 protein: CASSRASGGTYNEQFF; CDR3 DNA: TGTGCCAGCAGTCGAGCTAGCGGGGGGACCTACAATGAGCAGTTCTTC; V gene: TRBV2; J gene: TRBJ2-1; clone size: many; D gene: TRBD2
CDR3 protein: CAWSQGDTQYF; CDR3 DNA: TGTGCCTGGAGTCAGGGAGATACGCAGTATTTT; V gene: TRBV30; J gene: TRBJ2-3; clone size: few; D gene: NA
CDR3 protein: CASSQDGVAQYF; CDR3 DNA: TGCGCCAGCAGCCAAGATGGGGTTGCCCAGTACTTC; V gene: TRBV4-1; J gene: TRBJ2-5; clone size: many; D gene: NA
CDR3 protein: CASSFASSGVTGELFF; CDR3 DNA: TGTGCCAGCAGCTTCGCCTCTAGCGGGGTAACCGGGGAGCTGTTTTTT; V gene: TRBV7-8; J gene: TRBJ2-2; clone size: many; D gene: TRBD2
CDR3 protein: CASSSDIYNEQFF; CDR3 DNA: TGTGCCAGCAGCTCGGACATTTACAATGAGCAGTTCTTC; V gene: TRBV14; J gene: TRBJ2-1; clone size: few; D gene: NA
CDR3 protein: CASSSTGRKYNEQFF; CDR3 DNA: TGTGCCAGCAGTTCGACAGGGAGAAAGTACAATGAGCAGTTCTTC; V gene: TRBV12-3/TRBV12-4; J gene: TRBJ2-1; clone size: many; D gene: TRBD1
CDR3 protein: CASSLLAGSTDTQYF; CDR3 DNA: TGTGCCAGCAGTTTACTAGCGGGTAGCACAGATACGCAGTATTTT; V gene: TRBV28; J gene: TRBJ2-3; clone size: many; D gene: TRBD2
CDR3 protein: CASSQTSLNEQFF; CDR3 DNA: TGCGCCAGCAGCCAAACTAGCCTCAATGAGCAGTTCTTC; V gene: TRBV4-3; J gene: TRBJ2-1; clone size: many; D gene: NA
CDR3 protein: CASSLSPEFNTGELFF; CDR3 DNA: TGCGCCAGCAGCTTGAGTCCGGAGTTCAACACCGGGGAGCTGTTTTTT; V gene: TRBV5-1; J gene: TRBJ2-2; clone size: many; D gene: NA
CDR3 protein: CAIRGDSLNYGYTF; CDR3 DNA: TGTGCCATCAGGGGGGACAGTCTTAACTATGGCTACACCTTC; V gene: TRBV10-3; J gene: TRBJ1-2; clone size: many; D gene: TRBD1
CDR3 protein: CASSFLSLAYNEQFF; CDR3 DNA: TGCGCCAGCAGCTTTCTGTCCCTAGCCTACAATGAGCAGTTCTTC; V gene: TRBV5-1; J gene: TRBJ2-1; clone size: few; D gene: NA
CDR3 protein: CASSARLQGNYGYTF; CDR3 DNA: TGTGCCAGCAGCGCGCGCCTACAGGGAAACTATGGCTACACCTTC; V gene: TRBV7-8; J gene: TRBJ1-2; clone size: few; D gene: NA
CDR3 protein: CASSQERGRQPQHF; CDR3 DNA: TGCGCCAGCAGCCAAGAGAGGGGCAGGCAGCCCCAGCATTTT; V gene: TRBV4-1; J gene: TRBJ1-5; clone size: many; D gene: NA
CDR3 protein: CASSQVKGTGTYEQYF; CDR3 DNA: TGCGCCAGCAGCCAAGTGAAAGGGACAGGGACCTACGAGCAGTACTTC; V gene: TRBV4-1; J gene: TRBJ2-7; clone size: NA; D gene: TRBD1
CDR3 protein: CASSYSTSGGYQETQYF; CDR3 DNA: TGTGCCAGCAGTTACTCAACTAGCGGGGGTTACCAAGAGACCCAGTACTTC; V gene: TRBV6-2/TRBV6-3; J gene: TRBJ2-5; clone size: NA; D gene: TRBD2